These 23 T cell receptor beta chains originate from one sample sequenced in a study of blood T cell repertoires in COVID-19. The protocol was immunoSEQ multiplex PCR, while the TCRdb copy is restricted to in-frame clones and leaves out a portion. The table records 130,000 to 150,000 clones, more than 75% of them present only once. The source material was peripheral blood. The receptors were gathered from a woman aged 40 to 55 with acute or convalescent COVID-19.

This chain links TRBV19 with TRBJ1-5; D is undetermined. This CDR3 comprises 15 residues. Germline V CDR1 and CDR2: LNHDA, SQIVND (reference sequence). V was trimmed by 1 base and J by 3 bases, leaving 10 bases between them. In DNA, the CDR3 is TGTGCCAGTAGTATAGGGTGGCAGAACAATCAGCCCCAGCATTTT. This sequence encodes CASSIGWQNNQPQHF.

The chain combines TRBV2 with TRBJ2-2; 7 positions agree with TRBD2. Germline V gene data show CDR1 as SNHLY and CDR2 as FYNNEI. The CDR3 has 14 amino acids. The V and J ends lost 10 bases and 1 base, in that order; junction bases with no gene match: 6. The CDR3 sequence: CATPKRGNTGELFF. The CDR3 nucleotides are TGTGCCACCCCAAAGCGGGGGAACACCGGGGAGCTGTTTTTT. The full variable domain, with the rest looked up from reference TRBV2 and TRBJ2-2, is EPEVTQTPSHQVTQMGQEVILRCVPISNHLYFYWYRQILGQKVEFLVSFYNNEISEKSEIFDDQFSVERPDGSNFTLKIRSTKLEDSAMYFCATPKRGNTGELFFGEGSRLTVL.

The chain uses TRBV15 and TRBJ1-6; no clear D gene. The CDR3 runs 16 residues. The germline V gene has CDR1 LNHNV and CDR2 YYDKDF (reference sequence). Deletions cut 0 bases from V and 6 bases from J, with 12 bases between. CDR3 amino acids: CATSRDRDSTNSPLHF. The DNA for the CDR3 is TGTGCCACCAGCAGAGATCGGGATAGTACTAATTCACCCCTCCACTTT. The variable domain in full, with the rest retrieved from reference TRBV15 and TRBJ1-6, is DAMVIQNPRYQVTQFGKPVTLSCSQTLNHNVMYWYQQKSSQAPKLLFHYYDKDFNNEADTPDNFQSRRPNTSFCFLDIRSPGLGDTAMYLCATSRDRDSTNSPLHFGNGTRLTVT.

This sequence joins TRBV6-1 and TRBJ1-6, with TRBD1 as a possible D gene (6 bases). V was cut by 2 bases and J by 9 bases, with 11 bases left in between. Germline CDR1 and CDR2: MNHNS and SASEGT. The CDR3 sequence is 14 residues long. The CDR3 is CASSEIGGPSPLHF. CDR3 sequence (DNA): TGTGCCAGCAGTGAAATCGGGGGGCCTTCACCCCTCCACTTT.

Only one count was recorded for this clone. The CDR3 loop reads CASRTGPLNTEAFF. DNA of the CDR3: TGTGCCAGCAGAACAGGCCCCTTGAACACTGAAGCTTTCTTT. The chain links TRBV7-3 to TRBJ1-1; D possibly corresponds to TRBD1 (5 bases). The CDR3 consists of 14 residues. The V gene lost 6 bases and the J gene lost 0 bases, with 11 bases spanning the gap. CDR1 SGHTA and CDR2 FQGTGA come from the germline V gene.

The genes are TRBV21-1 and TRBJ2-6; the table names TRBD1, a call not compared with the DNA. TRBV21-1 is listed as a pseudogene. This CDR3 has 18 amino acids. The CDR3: CASSKPYTTHSGANVLTF. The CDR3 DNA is TGTGCCAGCAGCAAGCCGTACACCACACACTCTGGGGCCAACGTCCTGACTTTC.

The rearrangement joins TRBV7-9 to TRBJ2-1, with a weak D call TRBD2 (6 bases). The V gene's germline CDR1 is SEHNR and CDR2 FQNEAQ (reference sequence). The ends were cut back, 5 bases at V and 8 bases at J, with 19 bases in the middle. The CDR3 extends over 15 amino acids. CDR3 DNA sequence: TGTGCCAGCAGCCCCACTAGCTCCCTGCTGCATGAGCAGTTCTTC. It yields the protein CASSPTSSLLHEQFF.

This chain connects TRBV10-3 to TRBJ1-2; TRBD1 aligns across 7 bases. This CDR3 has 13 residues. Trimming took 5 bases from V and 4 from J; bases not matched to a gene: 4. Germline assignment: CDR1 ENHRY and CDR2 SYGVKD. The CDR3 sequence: CAISLQGTYGYTF. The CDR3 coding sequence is TGTGCCATCAGTCTACAGGGGACCTATGGCTACACCTTC.

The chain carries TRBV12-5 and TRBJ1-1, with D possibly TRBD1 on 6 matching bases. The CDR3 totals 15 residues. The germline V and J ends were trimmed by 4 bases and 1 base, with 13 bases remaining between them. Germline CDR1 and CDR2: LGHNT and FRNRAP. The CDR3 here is CASGSSGGGNTEAFF. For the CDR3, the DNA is TGTGCTAGTGGTTCGTCGGGAGGGGGGAACACTGAAGCTTTCTTT.

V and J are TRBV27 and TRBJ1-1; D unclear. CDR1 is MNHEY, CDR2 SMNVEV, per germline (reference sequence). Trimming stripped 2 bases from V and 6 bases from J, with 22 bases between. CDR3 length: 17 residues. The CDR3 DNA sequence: TGTGCCAGCAGTTTAGCAAAAACGCGGGGAAGCGTGGCTGAAGCTTTCTTT. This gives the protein CASSLAKTRGSVAEAFF.

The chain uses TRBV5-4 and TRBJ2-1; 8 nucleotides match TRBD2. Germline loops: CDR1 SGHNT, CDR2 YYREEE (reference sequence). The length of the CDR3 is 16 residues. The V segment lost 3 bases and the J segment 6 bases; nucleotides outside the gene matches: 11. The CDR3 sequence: CASSSTSGRLGNEQFF. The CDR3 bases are TGTGCCAGCAGCTCCACTAGCGGACGTTTGGGCAATGAGCAGTTCTTC.

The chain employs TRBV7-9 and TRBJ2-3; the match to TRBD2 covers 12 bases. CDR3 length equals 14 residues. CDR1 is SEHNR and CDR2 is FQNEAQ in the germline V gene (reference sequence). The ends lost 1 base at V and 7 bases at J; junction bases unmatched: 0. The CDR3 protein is CASSLGTSGNTQYF. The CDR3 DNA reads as TGTGCCAGCAGCTTAGGGACTAGCGGGAATACGCAGTATTTT.

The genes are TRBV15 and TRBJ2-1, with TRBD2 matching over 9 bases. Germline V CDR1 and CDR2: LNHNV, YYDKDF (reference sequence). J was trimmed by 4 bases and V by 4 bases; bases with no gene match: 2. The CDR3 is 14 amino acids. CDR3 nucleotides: TGTGCCACCAGCACCCTAGCGGGGTACAATGAGCAGTTCTTC. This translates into CATSTLAGYNEQFF.

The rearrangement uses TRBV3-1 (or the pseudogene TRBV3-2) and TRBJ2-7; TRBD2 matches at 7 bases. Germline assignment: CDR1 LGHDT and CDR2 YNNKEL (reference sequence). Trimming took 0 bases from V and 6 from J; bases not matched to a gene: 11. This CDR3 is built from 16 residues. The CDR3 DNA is TGTGCCAGCAGCCAAGATCAGAGCGGGACGACAGCCGAGCAGTACTTC. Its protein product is CASSQDQSGTTAEQYF.

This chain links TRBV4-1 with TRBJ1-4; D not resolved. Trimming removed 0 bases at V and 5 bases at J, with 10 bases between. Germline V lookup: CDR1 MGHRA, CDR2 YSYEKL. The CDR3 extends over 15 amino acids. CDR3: CASSQDRKINEKLFF. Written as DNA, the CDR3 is TGCGCCAGCAGCCAAGATAGAAAGATAAATGAAAAACTGTTTTTT.

Written as DNA, the CDR3 is TGTGCCATCCTATACTACCTGGACGAGCAGTACTTC. It encodes CAILYYLDEQYF. The V call is TRBV21-1, the J call TRBJ2-7; TRBD2, as called in the table, went unchecked against the DNA. TRBV21-1 constitutes a pseudogene. The CDR3 loop spans 12 amino acids.

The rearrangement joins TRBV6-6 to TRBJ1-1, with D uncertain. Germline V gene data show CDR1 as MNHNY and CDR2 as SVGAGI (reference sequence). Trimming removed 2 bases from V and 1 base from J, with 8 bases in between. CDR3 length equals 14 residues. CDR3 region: CASSYVQANTEAFF. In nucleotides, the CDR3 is TGTGCCAGCAGTTACGTTCAGGCGAACACTGAAGCTTTCTTT.

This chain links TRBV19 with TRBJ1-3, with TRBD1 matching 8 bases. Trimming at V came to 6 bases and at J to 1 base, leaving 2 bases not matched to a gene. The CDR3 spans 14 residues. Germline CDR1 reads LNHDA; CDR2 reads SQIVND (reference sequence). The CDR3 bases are TGTGCCAGTAGGGACAGGGCATCTGGAAACACCATATATTTT. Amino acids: CASRDRASGNTIYF.

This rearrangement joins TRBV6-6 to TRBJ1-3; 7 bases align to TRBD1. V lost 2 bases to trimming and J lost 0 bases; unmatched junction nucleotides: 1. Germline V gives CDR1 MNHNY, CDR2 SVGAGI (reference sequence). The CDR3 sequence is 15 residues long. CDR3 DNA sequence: TGTGCCAGCAGTTACGGGACAGTCTCTGGAAACACCATATATTTT. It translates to CASSYGTVSGNTIYF.

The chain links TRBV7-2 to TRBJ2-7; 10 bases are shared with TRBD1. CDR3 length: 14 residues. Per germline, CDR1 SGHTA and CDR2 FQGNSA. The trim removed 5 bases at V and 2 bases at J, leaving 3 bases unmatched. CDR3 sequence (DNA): TGTGCCAGCAGCCTCGGGACAGGGGCCTACGAGCAGTACTTC. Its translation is CASSLGTGAYEQYF.

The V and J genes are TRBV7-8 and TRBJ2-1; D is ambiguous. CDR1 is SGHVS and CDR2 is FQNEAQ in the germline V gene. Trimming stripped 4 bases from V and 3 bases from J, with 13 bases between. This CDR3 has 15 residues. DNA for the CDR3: TGTGCCAGCAGCTCGGCGGCGACTCTCTACAATGAGCAGTTCTTC. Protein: CASSSAATLYNEQFF.

The CDR3 region is CASSQGGLDNEQFF. CDR3 nucleotide sequence: TGTGCCAGCAGCCAAGGCGGACTAGACAATGAGCAGTTCTTC. V is TRBV14 and J is TRBJ2-1; TRBD2 agrees at 7 bases. The germline gives CDR1 SGHDN, CDR2 FVKESK. This CDR3 comprises 14 residues. V lost 1 base, J lost 5 bases, and 2 bases stayed unmatched.

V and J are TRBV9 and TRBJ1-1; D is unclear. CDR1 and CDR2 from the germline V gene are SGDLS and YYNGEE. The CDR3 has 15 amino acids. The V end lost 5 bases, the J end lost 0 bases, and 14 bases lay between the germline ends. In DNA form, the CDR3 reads TGTGCCAGCAGTCAGGCACATCTAATGAACACTGAAGCTTTCTTT. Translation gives CASSQAHLMNTEAFF. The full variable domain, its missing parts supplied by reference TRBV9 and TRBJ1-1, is DSGVTQTPKHLITATGQRVTLRCSPRSGDLSVYWYQQSLDQGLQFLIQYYNGEERAKGNILERFSAQQFPDLHSELNLSSLELGDSALYFCASSQAHLMNTEAFFGQGTRLTVV.